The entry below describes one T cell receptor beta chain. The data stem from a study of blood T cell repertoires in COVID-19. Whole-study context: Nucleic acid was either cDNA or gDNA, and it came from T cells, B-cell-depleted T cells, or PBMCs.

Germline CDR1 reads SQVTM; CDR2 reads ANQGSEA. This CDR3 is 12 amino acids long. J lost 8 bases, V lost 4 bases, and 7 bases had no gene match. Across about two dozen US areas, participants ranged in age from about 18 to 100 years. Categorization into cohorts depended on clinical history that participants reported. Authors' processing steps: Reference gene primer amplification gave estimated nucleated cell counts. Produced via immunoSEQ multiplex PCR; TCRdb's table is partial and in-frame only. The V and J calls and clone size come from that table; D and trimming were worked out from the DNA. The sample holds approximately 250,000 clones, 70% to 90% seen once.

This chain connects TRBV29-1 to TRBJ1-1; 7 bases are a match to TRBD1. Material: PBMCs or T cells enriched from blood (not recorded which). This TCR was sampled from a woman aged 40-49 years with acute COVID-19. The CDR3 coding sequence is TGCAGCGTTGGGTCGACAGGGTTCGAAGCTTTCTTT. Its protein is CSVGSTGFEAFF.